Sequencing of this T cell receptor (beta chain) was carried out in a study of CD8 T cells in Susac syndrome. In the study overall: The Susac syndrome patients were therapy-naive, on corticosteroids, or on intravenous immunoglobulin alone at blood draw.

RNA amounts of about 0.5 to 1 ug underwent reverse transcription with random hexamers. TCRdb analysed the immunoSEQ multiplex PCR reads with MiXCR anew, one entry per CDR3 protein. The sample holds fewer than 200,000 distinct CDR3 sequences; 90% to 95% are singletons and the top ten take approximately 0.09%. CD8+ and CD4+ T cells from blood underwent TCR beta sequencing, which was carried out in a high-throughput format. The sequenced sample was CD4+ T cells from PBMCs. This TCR was recovered from a human donor with Susac syndrome.

CDR3 sequence: CASSRALSSYEQYF. The CDR3, as DNA: TGTGCCAGCAGTCGGGCGCTAAGCTCCTACGAGCAGTACTTC. V and J are TRBV6-5 and TRBJ2-7, with no clear D. This CDR3 has 14 residues. Between the trimmed V and J ends, which lost 5 bases and 0 bases, there was a span of 11 bases. Germline-derived CDR1 and CDR2 are MNHEY and SVGAGI.